The present T cell receptor (beta chain) was sequenced within a study of control samples from healthy donors and cancer patients (dated by TCRdb to 2018 to 2020). Of note for this clone: Its antigen remains undetermined. The sample holds no much larger clone one base away, and base qualities are not on file.

The library was generated by the immunoSEQ multiplex PCR assay. The clones in this table, taken by TCRdb from immuneACCESS, are in-frame only. Not every clone is retained; where verified, under half of the shortfall comes from an unresolved V gene, and the cause of the rest is unknown. In this sample the table shows about 7,400 clones, roughly 84% of which occur a single time. The top ten clonotypes cover less than 35% of the sample. Its CDR3 holds 14 amino acids, cysteine through phenylalanine. Of all the DNA, just the CDR3 is kept, 42 bases in frame from base 1. Ends trimmed: V by 6 bases, J by 3 bases; bases unmatched to a gene: 7. Based on the germline V gene, the CDR1 and CDR2 sequences are MNHEY and SVGEGT.

The rearranged segments are TRBV6-2 or TRBV6-3 and TRBJ2-7; TRBD2 lines up with 8 middle nucleotides. The sequence came from a man between 65 and 85 years old with lung cancer. Sequenced material: PBMCs. The sequence in DNA is TGTGCCAGCAGCCCCGGGACTAGTGGCTACGAGCAGTACTTC. This translates into CASSPGTSGYEQYF.